This paragraph reports one T cell receptor (beta chain). What it recognizes is unknown. Germline CDR1 and CDR2: SGDLS and YYNGEE. This CDR3 is built from 14 residues. The V end lost 4 bases, the J end lost 7 bases, and 18 bases lay between the germline ends. It was with 60 Vbeta and 13 Jbeta primers that the PCR ran. Some clones are missing from TCRdb's copy, which holds only in-frame ones; the method was immunoSEQ multiplex PCR. This repertoire includes 100,000 to 150,000 clones. This sample was taken from a study of cytomegalovirus exposure and HLA in healthy donors. Regarding the study as a whole: Among donors in an Asian-associated ancestry cluster, a later analysis reportedly found fewer N-insertions than the approximately 670-donor mean.

Input material: PBMCs. This clonotype was obtained from a woman aged 40 to 55 in good health and CMV-seronegative. This chain connects TRBV9 to TRBJ2-7; D possibly corresponds to TRBD1 (6 bases). The CDR3 here is CASSPEGGLGEQYF. The CDR3 DNA reads TGTGCCAGCAGCCCAGAAGGGGGATTGGGTGAGCAGTACTTC.